This is a list of T cell receptor beta chains from one sample in a study of blood T cell repertoires in COVID-19. Sequencing was performed with immunoSEQ multiplex PCR; in TCRdb, only in-frame clones are kept and a portion is missing. Here the sample spans more than 150,000 clones, less than 95% being singletons. The sequencing input was peripheral blood. Receptors originate from a man aged 25 to 40 with COVID-19, enrolled during active disease. Each CDR3 is given with its conserved first and last residue. The order of the fields is V gene, clone size, J gene, D gene, CDR3 protein, CDR3 DNA. The D gene is left open where the match is weak. Not all rows give a size; the values are once, few, many and, for expanded clones, a class.

TRBV28	NA	TRBJ2-3	TRBD1	CASSSGQSTDTQYF	TGTGCCAGCAGTTCGGGACAGAGCACAGATACGCAGTATTTT
TRBV2	once	TRBJ1-4	TRBD1	CASSSRTGGVGEKLFF	TGTGCCAGCAGCTCCAGGACAGGGGGCGTGGGGGAAAAACTGTTTTTT
TRBV5-5	NA	TRBJ2-7	NA	CASSLVGDSSYEQYF	TGTGCCAGCAGCTTGGTAGGGGATAGCTCCTACGAGCAGTACTTC
TRBV25-1	NA	TRBJ2-3	TRBD1	CASSATIQGDRYTQYF	TGTGCCAGCAGCGCGACTATTCAAGGGGACAGATATACGCAGTATTTT
TRBV2	NA	TRBJ2-5	NA	CASMLDRETQYF	TGTGCCAGCATGCTTGACAGAGAGACCCAGTACTTC
TRBV6-5	NA	TRBJ1-2	NA	CASSSPTGGYTF	TGTGCCAGCAGTTCACCGACGGGGGGCTACACCTTC
TRBV15	NA	TRBJ2-1	TRBD1	CATSRSGQGAGEQFF	TGTGCCACCAGCAGGTCGGGACAGGGGGCGGGGGAGCAGTTCTTC
TRBV6-5	NA	TRBJ2-2	TRBD1	CASSPTGAGELFF	TGTGCCAGCAGCCCCACAGGGGCCGGGGAGCTGTTTTTT
TRBV6-6	NA	TRBJ1-1	TRBD1	CASSYPGQAPNTEAFF	TGTGCCAGCAGTTACCCGGGACAGGCGCCGAACACTGAAGCTTTCTTT
TRBV5-5	NA	TRBJ2-1	NA	CASSFGQGRFDEQFF	TGTGCCAGCAGCTTTGGCCAGGGGAGATTCGATGAGCAGTTCTTC
TRBV7-9	NA	TRBJ1-3	NA	CASSDLTRRWNTIYF	TGTGCCAGCAGCGACCTAACTAGAAGATGGAACACCATATATTTT
TRBV5-1	NA	TRBJ1-5	NA	CASSLAGNQPQHF	TGCGCCAGCAGCTTGGCAGGGAATCAGCCCCAGCATTTT
TRBV10-2	NA	TRBJ2-3	TRBD1	CASSTGVDTDTQYF	TGCGCCAGCAGTACAGGGGTAGACACAGATACGCAGTATTTT
TRBV5-1	NA	TRBJ1-1	TRBD1	CASSRIQLGDSREAFF	TGCGCCAGCAGCCGTATACAATTGGGGGACAGTCGGGAAGCTTTCTTT
TRBV7-6	NA	TRBJ2-2	NA	CASSSRRGRWNTGELFF	TGTGCCAGCAGCTCCCGGAGGGGGCGATGGAACACCGGGGAGCTGTTTTTT
TRBV28	NA	TRBJ2-3	TRBD2	CASILEGASGTSTDTQYF	TGTGCCAGCATCCTGGAGGGGGCTAGCGGGACCTCGACAGATACGCAGTATTTT
TRBV2	NA	TRBJ1-1	NA	CASSEILASNTEAFF	TGTGCCAGCAGTGAAATCCTAGCCTCGAACACTGAAGCTTTCTTT
TRBV18	NA	TRBJ2-7	NA	CASSSRLVDEQYF	TGTGCCAGCTCATCCCGGCTAGTAGACGAGCAGTACTTC
TRBV11-2	NA	TRBJ1-2	TRBD1	CASSARTGDFYGYTF	TGTGCCAGCAGCGCTAGGACAGGGGACTTCTATGGCTACACCTTC
TRBV11-1	NA	TRBJ1-1	TRBD1	CASSYRGLLEAFF	TGTGCCAGCAGTTACAGGGGCCTCCTTGAAGCTTTCTTT
TRBV6-5	NA	TRBJ2-4	NA	CASSPRQTNIQYF	TGTGCCAGCAGTCCGAGACAGACAAACATTCAGTACTTC
TRBV5-1	NA	TRBJ1-1	NA	CASSLTGSGMNTEAFF	TGCGCCAGCAGCTTGACAGGGTCGGGCATGAACACTGAAGCTTTCTTT
TRBV7-9	NA	TRBJ2-1	NA	CASSLAQASRNEQFF	TGTGCCAGCAGCTTAGCACAAGCCTCTAGGAATGAGCAGTTCTTC
TRBV10-3	NA	TRBJ1-6	TRBD1	CAISLQGSSYNSPLHF	TGTGCCATCAGTTTACAGGGGAGCTCCTATAATTCACCCCTCCACTTT
TRBV11-2	NA	TRBJ1-1	NA	CASSFISGETEAFF	TGTGCCAGCAGCTTCATATCAGGTGAGACTGAAGCTTTCTTT
TRBV19	NA	TRBJ1-3	TRBD1	CASSWDSGSNSGNTIYF	TGTGCCAGTAGTTGGGACAGTGGATCAAACTCTGGAAACACCATATATTTT
TRBV7-9	once	TRBJ1-2	TRBD1	CASSLRTGDGNGYTF	TGTGCCAGCAGCCTAAGGACAGGGGACGGGAATGGCTACACCTTC
TRBV14	NA	TRBJ1-3	NA	CASSHFFPDSGNTIYF	TGTGCCAGCAGCCATTTTTTCCCGGACTCCGGAAACACCATATATTTT
TRBV11-2	NA	TRBJ2-2	TRBD1	CASSFTGANTGELFF	TGTGCCAGCAGCTTCACAGGGGCCAACACCGGGGAGCTGTTTTTT